A selection of T cell receptor beta chains follows, all from one sample in a study of cytomegalovirus exposure and HLA in healthy donors. The repertoire was sequenced with immunoSEQ multiplex PCR; TCRdb's copy has only in-frame clones and lacks some. This sample yields around 250,000 clones, of which nearly 90% are seen a single time; about 0.36% belongs to the top ten. The sample comprised PBMCs. All receptors derive from a woman aged 18-29 years in good health and CMV-seronegative. Each CDR3 is given with its conserved first and last residue. The D gene is left open where the match is weak. Rows give clone size only sometimes, using once, few, many, or a class for an expanded clone.

v_call	j_call	d_call	clone_size	cdr3_aa	cdr3_nt
TRBV5-8	TRBJ1-4	.	.	CASSLTGDEKLFF	TGTGCCAGCAGCCTGACAGGCGATGAAAAACTGTTTTTT
TRBV6-1	TRBJ1-1	.	.	CASSEDFRLSEAFF	TGTGCCAGCAGTGAAGATTTCAGGTTGTCCGAAGCTTTCTTT
TRBV28	TRBJ1-4	TRBD1	.	CASNGQGTDHEKLFF	TGTGCCAGCAATGGACAGGGAACTGACCATGAAAAACTGTTTTTT
TRBV28	TRBJ2-2	TRBD1	.	CASSPGQDTGELFF	TGTGCCAGCAGTCCCGGACAGGACACCGGGGAGCTGTTTTTT
TRBV27	TRBJ2-1	.	.	CASSTTGSEQFF	TGTGCCAGCAGTACTACAGGGTCCGAGCAGTTCTTC
TRBV11-1	TRBJ1-5	TRBD1	.	CASSLAGGGQPQHF	TGTGCCAGCAGCTTAGCAGGGGGCGGACAGCCCCAGCATTTT
TRBV6-1	TRBJ2-5	TRBD2	.	CASITSGGAGETQYF	TGTGCCAGCATTACTAGCGGGGGGGCCGGAGAGACCCAGTACTTC
TRBV21-1	TRBJ1-2	.	.	CASKPGLHYGYTF	TGTGCCAGCAAACCGGGACTGCACTATGGCTACACCTTC
TRBV27	TRBJ2-1	.	.	CASSLPPPSYNEQFF	TGTGCCAGCAGTTTACCTCCCCCCTCCTACAATGAGCAGTTCTTC
TRBV2	TRBJ2-7	.	.	CASGAGPMTYEQYF	TGTGCCAGCGGGGCCGGACCTATGACATACGAGCAGTACTTC
TRBV29-1	TRBJ1-1	TRBD1	once	CSVRWETGGVPNTEAFF	TGCAGCGTTCGATGGGAAACAGGGGGCGTCCCGAACACTGAAGCTTTCTTT
TRBV7-8	TRBJ2-1	.	.	CASSLGGQLKHNEQFF	TGTGCCAGCAGCTTAGGGGGGCAGCTAAAACACAATGAGCAGTTCTTC
TRBV4-3	TRBJ1-1	.	.	CASSRGQLINTEAFF	TGCGCCAGCAGCCGAGGACAGCTAATAAACACTGAAGCTTTCTTT